The source of this TCR beta chain is a study of blood T cell repertoires in COVID-19. Study as a whole: Material from acute and convalescent COVID-19 was sourced from the United States, Italy and Spain. Sources were T cells, B-cell-depleted T cells, or PBMCs; the material itself was cDNA or gDNA.

Germline V CDR1 and CDR2: DFQATT, SNEGSKA (reference sequence). Unmatched junction bases numbered 8, after V lost 3 bases and J lost 9 bases. This CDR3 comprises 14 residues. In the original processing: Reference gene primer amplification yielded estimated nucleated cell counts. This table comes from immunoSEQ multiplex PCR, and its TCRdb copy is limited to in-frame clones, with some not included. That table furnishes V, J and clone size, whereas the DNA furnished D and trimming. The table lists roughly 100,000 clones, about 90% of them singletons. The chain joins TRBV20-1 to TRBJ2-1, with 10 bases lining up with TRBD2. The TCR originated in a woman aged 55-75 years with acute or convalescent COVID-19. The sample consisted of peripheral blood. CDR3 DNA sequence: TGCAGTGCTAGTCTAGCGGGAGTCGGCTTTGAGCAGTTCTTC. Protein product: CSASLAGVGFEQFF.